The source of this TCR beta chain is a study of blood T cells in healthy people across ages. General study points: Estimated diversity across one million T cells was deemed an underestimate. As age increased, TCR beta diversity per million T cells fell in a roughly linear fashion.

A minimum of 7 million PBMCs was isolated per sample. As to this clonotype: What it recognizes is unknown.

Alongside a J-beta primer mix, a sample-barcoded 5' primer served in a second PCR lasting about 7 to 11 cycles. TCRdb processed the 5' RACE reads anew with MiXCR; each CDR3 protein has one entry. Of about a million distinct CDR3 sequences in the sample, roughly 51% were seen once. Germline CDR1 reads MDHEN; CDR2 reads SYDVKM. The CDR3 is 13 amino acids. The V end was cut by 5 bases, the J end by 6 bases, with 14 bases between. This TCR derives from a woman aged 55-69 years in good health. This chain uses TRBV28 with TRBJ2-7, with D uncertain. Sequencing input: blood. CDR3 DNA: TGTGCCAGCAGTGTGCATGCCCCGGGCGAGCAGTACTTC. Translating it yields CASSVHAPGEQYF.